Each of the 29 T cell receptor beta chains below was sequenced from the same sample in a study of cytomegalovirus exposure and HLA in healthy donors (dated by TCRdb to the late 2010s). Library preparation was by the immunoSEQ multiplex PCR assay. The multiplex PCR relied on a mix of 60 forward primers for TCR Vbeta segments and 13 reverse primers for TCR Jbeta segments. TCRdb obtained this table from immuneACCESS and retained in-frame rearrangements with V and J assigned. These tables miss some clones; where compared with another copy, unresolved V genes account for less than half of the shortfall, and the remainder is unexplained. The sample table shows 55,000 to 85,000 clones, and less than 70% are seen once. The biggest ten clones account for around 3.1% of the sample. The sequenced material came from PBMCs. The receptors stem from a woman between 50 and 59 years old in good health and CMV-seronegative.

This sequence joins TRBV7-8 and TRBJ2-1, with 8 nucleotides matching TRBD1. The CDR3 covers 18 residues. V was clipped by 2 bases and J by 4 bases; unmatched bases: 13. The germline CDR1 and CDR2 sequences are SGHVS and FQNEAQ. The CDR3 DNA follows: TGTGCCAGCAGCTTAAGTTTAACGGGACAGGATAATTACAATGAGCAGTTCTTC. Its translation: CASSLSLTGQDNYNEQFF.

CDR3 sequence: CASSGGAGRTGNTIYF. As DNA, the CDR3 is TGTGCCAGCAGCGGCGGCGCGGGAAGGACCGGAAACACCATATATTTT. The chain uses TRBV5-6 and TRBJ1-3; D unresolved. V lost 4 bases and J 4 bases, leaving 18 bases between the germline ends. Germline-derived CDR1 and CDR2 are SGHDT and YYEEEE. The CDR3 has 16 amino acids. Drawing the rest from reference TRBV5-6 and TRBJ1-3, the complete variable domain is DAGVTQSPTHLIKTRGQQVTLRCSPKSGHDTVSWYQQALGQGPQFIFQYYEEEERQRGNFPDRFSGHQFPNYSSELNVNALLLGDSALYLCASSGGAGRTGNTIYFGEGSWLTVV.

This sequence joins TRBV30 and TRBJ2-2, with D possibly TRBD1 on 6 matching bases. This CDR3 is built from 15 residues. Per the germline V gene, CDR1 is GTSNPN and CDR2 is SVGIG (reference sequence). Trimming left V 3 bases short and J 7 bases short, with 18 bases between. The CDR3 DNA follows: TGTGCCTGGAGCATACAGGGTCGGGAAGACGGGGAGCTGTTTTTT. Encoded protein: CAWSIQGREDGELFF.

V usage is TRBV10-3 and J usage is TRBJ2-1, with TRBD1 matching over 8 bases. Germline CDR1 ENHRY, CDR2 SYGVKD. The V segment lost 6 bases and the J segment 3 bases; nucleotides outside the gene matches: 10. CDR3 length equals 16 residues. This CDR3 reads CAISTTDRGYYNEQFF. CDR3 sequence (DNA): TGTGCCATCAGCACCACTGACAGGGGCTACTACAATGAGCAGTTCTTC.

The chain links TRBV5-1 to TRBJ2-5; D gene ambiguous. Trimming took off 0 bases at V and 4 bases at J, with 16 bases between the two ends. The germline V gene has CDR1 SGHRS and CDR2 YFSETQ. The CDR3 consists of 16 residues. The CDR3: CASSLASQAVGETQYF. CDR3 bases: TGCGCCAGCAGCTTGGCCAGCCAGGCCGTGGGAGAGACCCAGTACTTC.

V is TRBV10-3 and J is TRBJ2-5, with 7 bases aligning to TRBD1. This CDR3 is 16 amino acids long. Trimming at V came to 5 bases and at J to 2 bases, leaving 11 bases not matched to a gene. Germline lookup yields CDR1 ENHRY and CDR2 SYGVKD. CDR3 sequence (DNA): TGTGCCATCAGTCCCGGGACAGTCAGGGGACAAGAGACCCAGTACTTC. Protein: CAISPGTVRGQETQYF.

The chain links TRBV28 to TRBJ1-3; a possible D gene is TRBD1 (5 bases). The ends were cut back, 3 bases at V and 0 bases at J, with 9 bases in the middle. From germline, CDR1 is MDHEN and CDR2 SYDVKM. CDR3 length: 15 amino acids. The CDR3 loop reads CASSFGGGSGNTIYF. For the CDR3, the DNA is TGTGCCAGCAGTTTTGGGGGGGGCTCTGGAAACACCATATATTTT. Complete variable domain (other parts from reference TRBV28 and TRBJ1-3): DVKVTQSSRYLVKRTGEKVFLECVQDMDHENMFWYRQDPGLGLRLIYFSYDVKMKEKGDIPEGYSVSREKKERFSLILESASTNQTSMYLCASSFGGGSGNTIYFGEGSWLTVV.

The chain is built from TRBV7-2 and TRBJ2-7; D remains unclear. Germline CDR1 reads SGHTA; CDR2 reads FQGNSA. V lost 5 bases and J lost 3, with 11 bases in between. This CDR3 has 13 amino acids. CDR3 protein: CASSRVESYEQYF. The DNA for the CDR3 is TGTGCCAGCAGCCGTGTAGAGAGCTACGAGCAGTACTTC.

The chain combines TRBV28 with TRBJ1-5; TRBD1 matches at 9 bases. Germline CDR1 and CDR2: MDHEN and SYDVKM. This CDR3 contains 16 residues. J gave up 6 bases and V 3 bases, and 9 bases lay outside the gene matches. CDR3 protein: CASSFATGGGFQPQHF. The CDR3 coding sequence is TGTGCCAGCAGTTTTGCTACAGGGGGCGGGTTTCAGCCCCAGCATTTT. The whole variable domain, remainder taken from reference TRBV28 and TRBJ1-5, is DVKVTQSSRYLVKRTGEKVFLECVQDMDHENMFWYRQDPGLGLRLIYFSYDVKMKEKGDIPEGYSVSREKKERFSLILESASTNQTSMYLCASSFATGGGFQPQHFGDGTRLSIL.

The table lists this clone with a few counts. The genes are TRBV15 and TRBJ2-7, with 7 bases lining up with TRBD1. The germline V gene has CDR1 LNHNV and CDR2 YYDKDF (reference sequence). The V segment lost 3 bases and the J segment 6 bases; nucleotides outside the gene matches: 5. The CDR3 loop spans 13 amino acids. The CDR3 sequence: CATSSSDRVEQYF. Written as DNA, the CDR3 is TGTGCCACCAGCAGCAGCGACAGGGTCGAGCAGTACTTC.

This clone appeared a few times. V is TRBV7-3 and J is TRBJ2-1, with TRBD1 matching 7 bases. J lost 9 bases, V lost 4 bases, and 12 bases had no gene match. Germline assignment: CDR1 SGHTA and CDR2 FQGTGA. The CDR3 sequence is 15 residues long. DNA for the CDR3: TGTGCCAGCAGCTCTTCCGCTGACAGGGACGCTGAGCAGTTCTTC. Amino acid sequence: CASSSSADRDAEQFF.

The CDR3 loop reads CASSLDRGADTQYF. In nucleotides, the CDR3 is TGTGCCAGCAGCTTAGACAGGGGTGCAGATACGCAGTATTTT. The rearrangement joins TRBV7-8 to TRBJ2-3; 7 bases are shared with TRBD1. Germline V gene lookup returns CDR1 SGHVS and CDR2 FQNEAQ. The CDR3 extends over 14 amino acids. J lost 4 bases, V lost 1 base, and 2 bases had no gene match.

This clone has more than one count but fewer than ten. This chain uses TRBV30 with TRBJ2-5; no firm D call. Germline V gene lookup returns CDR1 GTSNPN and CDR2 SVGIG (reference sequence). V lost 1 base and J lost 5, with 5 bases in between. The CDR3 runs 11 residues. CDR3 region: CAWSDGETQYF. CDR3 nucleotides: TGTGCCTGGAGTGACGGGGAGACCCAGTACTTC.

This chain links TRBV5-1 with TRBJ2-7, with 10 bases identical to TRBD2. Looked up from germline, CDR1 is SGHRS and CDR2 is YFSETQ. Trimming at V came to 1 base and at J to 4 bases, leaving 2 bases not matched to a gene. This CDR3 is built from 14 residues. This CDR3 is CASSLTSGTYEQYF. The CDR3 DNA reads as TGCGCCAGCAGCTTGACTAGCGGGACGTACGAGCAGTACTTC.

CDR3 sequence (DNA): TGTGCCAGCAGTGAACTAGGACAGGGTTCCAATGAGCAGTTCTTC. Translated: CASSELGQGSNEQFF. The chain links TRBV6-1 to TRBJ2-1; TRBD1 agrees at 8 bases. Germline lookup yields CDR1 MNHNS and CDR2 SASEGT. The CDR3 totals 15 residues. J gave up 6 bases and V 2 bases, and 6 bases lay outside the gene matches.

This clone was recorded a few times. The chain recombines TRBV7-3 with TRBJ2-3; 7 bases are shared with TRBD2. Germline V gene data show CDR1 as SGHTA and CDR2 as FQGTGA. The CDR3 spans 13 residues. Trimming removed 2 bases from V and 6 bases from J; junction bases left unmatched: 2. The CDR3 sequence: CASSLSGRDTQYF. In nucleotides, the CDR3 is TGTGCCAGCAGCTTATCCGGGAGGGATACGCAGTATTTT.

This chain links TRBV6-5 with TRBJ2-3; tentatively, D is TRBD2 (5 bases). CDR3 length: 14 residues. Trimming removed 2 bases from V and 5 bases from J, with 11 bases in between. Per the germline V gene, CDR1 is MNHEY and CDR2 is SVGAGI. The CDR3 spells CASSYRGDGDTQYF. The CDR3 DNA follows: TGTGCCAGCAGTTACCGGGGAGACGGAGATACGCAGTATTTT.

The chain links TRBV15 to TRBJ2-7, with TRBD1 identical over 8 bases. Germline values: CDR1 LNHNV, CDR2 YYDKDF (reference sequence). The CDR3 length is 15 residues. V dropped 3 bases and J dropped 3; count of bases not matched to a gene: 7. CDR3 protein: CATSRVTGGGYEQYF. CDR3 bases: TGTGCCACCAGCAGGGTTACAGGGGGTGGCTACGAGCAGTACTTC.

The chain joins TRBV4-2 to TRBJ1-2; possible D gene TRBD1, 5 bases. There are 12 residues in the CDR3. From germline, CDR1 is LGHNA and CDR2 YNFKEQ. With 4 bases removed from V and 10 bases from J, the gap between germline ends came to 13 bases. The chain's CDR3 is CASSPIRGDYTF. The DNA of the CDR3 is TGTGCCAGCAGCCCTATCCGGGGGGACTACACCTTC.

The chain combines TRBV27 with TRBJ2-3; 14 bases map to TRBD2. Germline loops: CDR1 MNHEY, CDR2 SMNVEV (reference sequence). V gave up 4 bases and J gave up 5 bases; unmatched junction bases: 8. This CDR3 contains 17 residues. The chain's CDR3 is CASSSRLAGGLVDTQYF. CDR3 sequence (DNA): TGTGCCAGCAGTTCGCGACTAGCGGGAGGGCTCGTAGATACGCAGTATTTT.

The chain is built from TRBV6-5 and TRBJ1-2; TRBD1 agrees at 9 bases. Germline V gives CDR1 MNHEY, CDR2 SVGAGI. With 5 bases clipped from V and 4 bases from J, the junction kept 5 bases outside the gene matches. The CDR3 is 14 amino acids. The CDR3 nucleotides read TGTGCCAGCAGTCGCCGGGACAGGGCCTATGGCTACACCTTC. This gives the protein CASSRRDRAYGYTF.

This chain joins TRBV28 and TRBJ2-5; D might be TRBD2 (5 bases). V gave up 4 bases and J gave up 5 bases, with 14 bases separating them. The CDR3 is made up of 14 amino acids. CDR1 and CDR2 from the germline V gene are MDHEN and SYDVKM. The CDR3 here is CASSSDSLGETQYF. In nucleotides, the CDR3 is TGTGCCAGCAGTTCGGACTCCCTGGGGGAGACCCAGTACTTC.

The chain is built from TRBV6-5 and TRBJ2-1; D is possibly TRBD2 (6 bases). CDR1 is MNHEY and CDR2 is SVGAGI in the germline V gene. Trimming left V 5 bases short and J 6 bases short, with 17 bases between. The CDR3 spans 15 residues. CDR3: CASSMRRVGGNEQFF. The CDR3 DNA reads as TGTGCCAGCAGTATGAGGCGGGTGGGGGGCAATGAGCAGTTCTTC.

The V call is TRBV28, the J call TRBJ2-7, with 11 positions matching TRBD1. CDR1 and CDR2 from the germline V gene are MDHEN and SYDVKM. J was trimmed by 5 bases and V by 6 bases; bases with no gene match: 6. The CDR3 runs 14 residues. CDR3 loop: CASRGRTGGHEQYF. In DNA, the CDR3 is TGTGCCAGCAGGGGTAGGACAGGGGGCCACGAGCAGTACTTC.

This clone was recorded only once. V is TRBV28 and J is TRBJ2-5; possible D gene TRBD1, 6 bases. The V and J ends lost 5 bases and 4 bases respectively, with 17 bases between them. Germline V gene lookup returns CDR1 MDHEN and CDR2 SYDVKM. The CDR3 consists of 15 residues. As DNA, the CDR3 is TGTGCCAGCAGTGAAGGGACAACACAGTTAGAGACCCAGTACTTC. Translating it yields CASSEGTTQLETQYF.

The genes are TRBV4-1 and TRBJ1-2; no reliable D call. CDR3 size: 15 residues. Germline CDR1 MGHRA, CDR2 YSYEKL. With 0 bases removed from V and 7 bases from J, the gap between germline ends came to 15 bases. The CDR3 loop is CASSQEAGGYGGYTF. CDR3 bases: TGCGCCAGCAGCCAAGAGGCAGGCGGGTACGGTGGCTACACCTTC.

A few counts support this clone. The V call is TRBV7-8, the J call TRBJ2-7; the match to TRBD2 covers 7 bases. The CDR3 totals 12 residues. V dropped 0 bases and J dropped 7; count of bases not matched to a gene: 0. The germline V gene encodes CDR1 SGHVS and CDR2 FQNEAQ. CDR3 sequence: CASSLAGGEQYF. CDR3 DNA sequence: TGTGCCAGCAGCTTAGCGGGAGGGGAGCAGTACTTC.

This chain joins TRBV30 and TRBJ2-3; D not resolved. V was trimmed by 0 bases and J by 4 bases, leaving 11 bases between them. Germline lookup yields CDR1 GTSNPN and CDR2 SVGIG (reference sequence). CDR3 length equals 14 residues. The CDR3 DNA reads as TGTGCCTGGAGTGTGCTGAGGAAGTCAGATACGCAGTATTTT. It codes for CAWSVLRKSDTQYF.

The chain uses TRBV29-1 and TRBJ2-2; possibly TRBD1 for D (6 bases). Germline V lookup: CDR1 SQVTM, CDR2 ANQGSEA. With 3 bases removed from V and 3 bases from J, the gap between germline ends came to 8 bases. This CDR3 has 13 amino acids. In DNA, the CDR3 is TGCAGCGTTGACAGGGGCGACACCGGGGAGCTGTTTTTT. Translating it yields CSVDRGDTGELFF.